The 20 T cell receptor beta chains below all came from one sample that was sequenced in a study of OX40 agonist ivuxolimab in advanced cancers. Clones were sequenced by immunoSEQ multiplex PCR, and TCRdb holds only the in-frame ones, with some missing. The sample includes just over 95,000 clones, 70% to 90% of them seen just once. The sample in question was CD4+ or CD8+ T cells sorted from blood, obtained in a trial of the OX40 agonist ivuxolimab. The receptor set was obtained from an adult with an advanced solid tumor such as melanoma, head and neck, liver or kidney cancer.

The chain is built from TRBV5-1 and TRBJ2-1; D is uncertain. V lost 0 bases and J 7 bases, leaving 14 bases between the germline ends. The CDR3 covers 15 residues. From germline, CDR1 is SGHRS and CDR2 YFSETQ. CDR3 DNA: TGCGCCAGCAGCTTGGGGTACATCTCGGTTAATGAGCAGTTCTTC. This gives the protein CASSLGYISVNEQFF.

This clone was recorded once. The chain recombines TRBV6-6 with TRBJ2-7, with D perhaps TRBD2 (5 bases). Germline assignment: CDR1 MNHNY and CDR2 SVGAGI (reference sequence). V was cut by 0 bases and J by 2 bases, with 11 bases left in between. CDR3 size: 15 residues. CDR3 sequence reads: CASSYSLGSTYEQYF. The CDR3 nucleotides are TGTGCCAGCAGTTACTCTCTGGGGAGCACCTACGAGCAGTACTTC.

This clone was observed a single time. The chain links TRBV5-1 to TRBJ2-3; 7 nucleotides match TRBD1. Germline-derived CDR1 and CDR2 are SGHRS and YFSETQ. J gave up 1 base and V 5 bases, and 4 bases lay outside the gene matches. The CDR3 totals 14 residues. The CDR3 region has the DNA TGCGCCAGCAGACCCGGGACAGGCACAGATACGCAGTATTTT. It codes for CASRPGTGTDTQYF.

This clone was found a few times. The V and J genes are TRBV7-2 and TRBJ1-2; 8 bases are shared with TRBD1. This CDR3 has 15 amino acids. Germline trimming cut 4 bases from V and 0 bases from J; bases unmatched to any gene: 4. The germline V gene has CDR1 SGHTA and CDR2 FQGNSA. The CDR3 coding sequence is TGTGCCAGCAGCTACCAGGGGGCCCCTAACTATGGCTACACCTTC. Its protein product is CASSYQGAPNYGYTF.

The chain uses TRBV2 and TRBJ2-3, with 8 bases matching TRBD2. CDR1 and CDR2 (germline): SNHLY, FYNNEI. Unmatched junction bases numbered 5, after V lost 6 bases and J lost 0 bases. There are 15 residues in the CDR3. The CDR3 DNA reads TGTGCCAGCAGAGGTAGCGGGGCTAGCACAGATACGCAGTATTTT. Its protein is CASRGSGASTDTQYF. The whole variable domain, remainder taken from reference TRBV2 and TRBJ2-3, is EPEVTQTPSHQVTQMGQEVILRCVPISNHLYFYWYRQILGQKVEFLVSFYNNEISEKSEIFDDQFSVERPDGSNFTLKIRSTKLEDSAMYFCASRGSGASTDTQYFGPGTRLTVL.

This chain uses TRBV10-3 with TRBJ2-5, with TRBD2 matching over 10 bases. V gave up 6 bases and J gave up 2 bases; unmatched junction bases: 6. The CDR3 covers 15 residues. The germline gives CDR1 ENHRY, CDR2 SYGVKD. The CDR3 spells CAIRGASGGQETQYF. Written as DNA, the CDR3 is TGTGCCATCAGGGGGGCTAGCGGGGGACAAGAGACCCAGTACTTC.

V is TRBV6-6 and J is TRBJ2-7; 9 bases agree with TRBD1. The CDR3 runs to 14 residues. Germline trimming cut 6 bases from V and 6 bases from J; bases unmatched to any gene: 9. CDR1 and CDR2 from the germline V gene are MNHNY and SVGAGI (reference sequence). The CDR3 loop reads CASSKDRGRFEQYF. CDR3 DNA sequence: TGTGCCAGCAGCAAAGACAGGGGGAGGTTCGAGCAGTACTTC.

The chain combines TRBV2 with TRBJ2-7; D not resolved. Trimming took 6 bases from V and 3 from J, leaving 15 bases between them. This CDR3 spans 14 amino acids. Germline V lookup: CDR1 SNHLY, CDR2 FYNNEI. CDR3 region: CASRDESGHYEQYF. CDR3 DNA sequence: TGTGCCAGCAGGGACGAGTCGGGCCACTACGAGCAGTACTTC.

J is TRBJ2-7 and V is TRBV10-3, with 9 positions matching TRBD2. This CDR3 has 13 amino acids. Trimming removed 10 bases from V and 1 base from J; junction bases left unmatched: 5. Germline lookup yields CDR1 ENHRY and CDR2 SYGVKD. The CDR3 coding sequence is TGTGCCACGGGACTAGCTGCTTCCTACGAGCAGTACTTC. Its translation: CATGLAASYEQYF.

This clone has just a few counts. The V and J genes are TRBV28 and TRBJ2-1, with 7 bases that match TRBD2. This CDR3 is built from 15 residues. V lost 7 bases, J lost 8 bases, and 14 bases stayed unmatched. The germline CDR1 and CDR2 sequences are MDHEN and SYDVKM. The DNA of the CDR3 is TGTGCCAGCAACTCTCCTGGCGGGAGTGTTTATGAGCAGTTCTTC. It specifies CASNSPGGSVYEQFF.

This clone was recorded a few times. This chain connects TRBV10-3 to TRBJ1-5; D not resolved. Trimming left V 4 bases short and J 4 bases short, with 14 bases between. The CDR3 runs to 15 residues. CDR1 and CDR2 (germline): ENHRY, SYGVKD. CDR3: CAISGEGGRNQPQHF. As DNA, the CDR3 is TGTGCCATCAGTGGCGAGGGAGGGAGGAATCAGCCCCAGCATTTT.

A few counts support this clone. The chain is built from TRBV19 and TRBJ2-5; D is undetermined. The V gene's germline CDR1 is LNHDA and CDR2 SQIVND (reference sequence). This CDR3 spans 13 amino acids. V lost 3 bases, J lost 1 base, and 6 bases lay in between. Here the CDR3 DNA reads TGTGCCAGTAGTATCAACAGCCAAGAGACCCAGTACTTC. Amino acid sequence: CASSINSQETQYF.

The CDR3 sequence: CASSLVQKASYEQYF. Here the CDR3 DNA reads TGTGCCAGCAGCTTAGTTCAGAAAGCTTCCTACGAGCAGTACTTC. The V call is TRBV11-1, the J call TRBJ2-7; no firm D call. Trimming cost V 1 base and J 1 base, with 11 bases left between them. Per germline, CDR1 SGHAT and CDR2 FQDESV (reference sequence). The CDR3 totals 15 residues. The full variable domain, with the rest looked up from reference TRBV11-1 and TRBJ2-7, is EAEVAQSPRYKITEKSQAVAFWCDPISGHATLYWYRQILGQGPELLVQFQDESVVDDSQLPKDRFSAERLKGVDSTLKIQPAELGDSAMYLCASSLVQKASYEQYFGPGTRLTVT.

This chain connects TRBV19 to TRBJ2-2, with D possibly being TRBD2 (6 bases). Trimming removed 7 bases at V and 4 bases at J, with 16 bases between. The CDR3 is 15 residues long. Looked up from germline, CDR1 is LNHDA and CDR2 is SQIVND (reference sequence). The CDR3 coding sequence is TGTGCCAGTATGAGGAGTCAGGGACTCACCGGGGAGCTGTTTTTT. This encodes CASMRSQGLTGELFF.

This chain joins TRBV11-2 and TRBJ2-1; 8 nucleotides align to TRBD1. V lost 1 base and J lost 0; bases outside the gene matches: 2. The CDR3 consists of 16 residues. Germline CDR1 is SGHAT and CDR2 is FQNNGV. The CDR3 region is CASSLVTGGSYNEQFF. In nucleotides, the CDR3 is TGTGCCAGCAGCTTAGTAACAGGGGGCTCCTACAATGAGCAGTTCTTC.

The chain has TRBV7-2 and TRBJ2-1, with a possible D match to TRBD2 (6 bases). This CDR3 spans 14 amino acids. Germline CDR1 and CDR2: SGHTA and FQGNSA. Trimming cost V 4 bases and J 6 bases, with 13 bases left between them. CDR3 region: CASSSEGYSNEQFF. The CDR3 DNA is TGTGCCAGCAGCTCGGAGGGGTACAGCAATGAGCAGTTCTTC.

The rearrangement uses TRBV27 and TRBJ2-3; 9 bases match TRBD2. Germline values: CDR1 MNHEY, CDR2 SMNVEV (reference sequence). Germline trimming cut 0 bases from V and 6 bases from J; bases unmatched to any gene: 7. CDR3 size: 16 residues. The CDR3 here is CASSLSISGRLDTQYF. The CDR3 nucleotides are TGTGCCAGCAGTTTATCTATTAGCGGGAGATTGGATACGCAGTATTTT.

This sequence joins TRBV6-1 and TRBJ2-3, with D possibly called TRBD1 or TRBD2 (5 bases each). The CDR3 runs 15 residues. The ends were cut back, 0 bases at V and 2 bases at J, with 9 bases in the middle. Germline lookup yields CDR1 MNHNS and CDR2 SASEGT. The CDR3 reads CASSEAGTTTDTQYF. The CDR3 nucleotides are TGTGCCAGCAGTGAAGCTGGGACCACCACAGATACGCAGTATTTT.

This clone was picked up one time. The V and J genes are TRBV11-2 and TRBJ2-3; D perhaps matches TRBD2 (7 bases). CDR1 and CDR2 from the germline V gene are SGHAT and FQNNGV. This CDR3 is 17 amino acids long. Trimming pared 5 bases from V and 1 base from J, leaving 19 bases between. The CDR3 DNA follows: TGTGCCAGCAGCCTGACAGGTCTCCGGGAGGGCACAGATACGCAGTATTTT. The encoded protein is CASSLTGLREGTDTQYF.

The chain links TRBV19 to TRBJ2-2; 8 bases align to TRBD1. Germline loops: CDR1 LNHDA, CDR2 SQIVND (reference sequence). This CDR3 spans 16 amino acids. Unmatched junction bases numbered 6, after V lost 4 bases and J lost 2 bases. The CDR3, as DNA: TGTGCCAGTAGTAGTATCCCAGGGGGCAACACCGGGGAGCTGTTTTTT. Encoded protein: CASSSIPGGNTGELFF.